Each of the 23 T cell receptor beta chains below was sequenced from the same sample in a study of radiotherapy plus CTLA-4 blockade in lung cancer. The table came from immunoSEQ multiplex PCR; TCRdb's copy has only in-frame clones and leaves some out. This table has 50,000 to 70,000 clones, just under 85% appearing once. Material: peripheral blood, obtained from a patient treated with radiotherapy plus ipilimumab. The receptors come from a human donor with non-small cell lung cancer whose response to radiotherapy plus ipilimumab could not be evaluated.

V and J are TRBV10-2 and TRBJ1-2, with 9 bases identical to TRBD1. The CDR3 totals 15 residues. V dropped 7 bases and J dropped 3; count of bases not matched to a gene: 9. Germline V gene sequence: CDR1 WSHSY, CDR2 SAAADI. DNA for the CDR3: TGCGCCAGCAACCCGGGACAGGGAAATCACTATGGCTACACCTTC. It is translated as CASNPGQGNHYGYTF.

This chain connects TRBV11-3 to TRBJ2-1; TRBD2 matches at 8 bases. After removal of 5 bases from V and 8 bases from J, the junction contained 8 bases not matched to a gene. The CDR3 has 14 residues. Germline CDR1 SGHNT, CDR2 YENEEA. The CDR3 reads CASSLGGARDEQFF. In nucleotides, the CDR3 is TGTGCCAGCAGCCTCGGGGGGGCTAGAGATGAGCAGTTCTTC.

CDR3 coding DNA: TGTGCCAGCAAGAAGGGGACAGTGATTACTGAAGCTTTCTTT. Amino acids: CASKKGTVITEAFF. The J gene is TRBJ1-1, the V gene TRBV2; TRBD1 aligns across 7 bases. The CDR3 has 14 residues. In germline, CDR1 is SNHLY, CDR2 FYNNEI. The trim removed 7 bases at V and 5 bases at J, leaving 10 bases unmatched. The full variable domain, completed using reference TRBV2 and TRBJ1-1, is EPEVTQTPSHQVTQMGQEVILRCVPISNHLYFYWYRQILGQKVEFLVSFYNNEISEKSEIFDDQFSVERPDGSNFTLKIRSTKLEDSAMYFCASKKGTVITEAFFGQGTRLTVV.

This chain links TRBV7-8 with TRBJ1-5; TRBD1 might be the D (6 bases). The CDR3 has 15 amino acids. V shed 1 base and J shed 6 bases, with 13 bases lying between them. CDR1 SGHVS and CDR2 FQNEAQ come from the germline V gene. CDR3 DNA: TGTGCCAGCAGCTTAGTCGGAGGGGGGGGTCAGCCCCAGCATTTT. Translation: CASSLVGGGGQPQHF. Full variable domain (remainder filled in from reference TRBV7-8 and TRBJ1-5): GAGVSQSPRYKVAKRGQDVALRCDPISGHVSLFWYQQALGQGPEFLTYFQNEAQLDKSGLPSDRFFAERPEGSVSTLKIQRTQQEDSAVYLCASSLVGGGGQPQHFGDGTRLSIL.

The V gene is TRBV11-3, the J gene TRBJ2-1, with D perhaps TRBD2 (7 bases). Germline lookup yields CDR1 SGHNT and CDR2 YENEEA. There are 16 residues in the CDR3. V was clipped by 5 bases and J by 8 bases, with 22 bases between them. In nucleotides, the CDR3 is TGTGCCAGCAGCAGGGGGGGGCTTAGTACCCCGGATGAGCAGTTCTTC. It specifies CASSRGGLSTPDEQFF.

The DNA for the CDR3 is TGTGCCAGCAGTGATAGCTCCCCGGGAAATCAGCCCCAGCATTTT. This gives the protein CASSDSSPGNQPQHF. The chain uses TRBV6-1 and TRBJ1-5; D is uncertain. Germline values: CDR1 MNHNS, CDR2 SASEGT. The V end lost 3 bases, the J end lost 4 bases, and 13 bases lay between the germline ends. CDR3 size: 15 residues.

The chain uses TRBV5-6 and TRBJ2-1; 7 nucleotides match TRBD1. This CDR3 contains 14 residues. V was clipped by 4 bases and J by 9 bases; unmatched bases: 10. Germline V gives CDR1 SGHDT, CDR2 YYEEEE. CDR3 DNA sequence: TGTGCCAGCAGCCGAGGACAGGCTACCAGTGAGCAGTTCTTC. Encoded protein: CASSRGQATSEQFF.

The rearrangement uses TRBV25-1 and TRBJ1-1; D is unresolved. The V gene lost 0 bases and the J gene lost 8 bases, with 10 bases spanning the gap. The CDR3 covers 13 residues. Germline CDR1 is MGHDK and CDR2 is SYGVNS. The DNA of the CDR3 is TGTGCCAGCAGTGAATACGGGATGATGGAAGCTTTCTTT. Amino acids: CASSEYGMMEAFF.

The DNA for the CDR3 is TGTGCCAGCAGACGCCCGGACAGCTCAACTAATGAAAAACTGTTTTTT. Its protein product is CASRRPDSSTNEKLFF. The V and J genes are TRBV2 and TRBJ1-4; maybe TRBD1 (6 bases). V was trimmed by 6 bases and J by 0 bases, leaving 14 bases between them. Germline-derived CDR1 and CDR2 are SNHLY and FYNNEI. The CDR3 is 16 residues long.

A few counts support this clone. The gene calls are TRBV18 and TRBJ2-7; 7 bases are a match to TRBD1. The V gene end was trimmed by 6 bases and the J gene end by 0 bases; junction bases not matched to a gene: 8. This CDR3 spans 15 amino acids. Germline V lookup: CDR1 KGHSH, CDR2 LQKENI. This CDR3 is CASSQLPGGSYEQYF. The CDR3, as DNA: TGTGCCAGCTCTCAACTCCCAGGGGGCTCCTACGAGCAGTACTTC.

The CDR3 sequence is CASSSRQGAAADTQYF. CDR3 nucleotide sequence: TGTGCCAGCAGCTCCCGACAGGGCGCGGCAGCAGATACGCAGTATTTT. The chain is built from TRBV7-8 and TRBJ2-3; 7 bases line up with TRBD1. Looked up from germline, CDR1 is SGHVS and CDR2 is FQNEAQ. After removal of 4 bases from V and 4 bases from J, the junction contained 11 bases not matched to a gene. This CDR3 comprises 16 residues.

This rearrangement joins TRBV5-1 to TRBJ1-3; 7 bases align to TRBD1. Germline V CDR1 and CDR2: SGHRS, YFSETQ. The junction had 4 bases not matched to a gene; V was cut back by 2 bases and J by 2 bases. CDR3 length: 15 amino acids. In DNA form, the CDR3 reads TGCGCCAGCAGCTTCACAGGGGATCCTGGAAACACCATATATTTT. Its translation is CASSFTGDPGNTIYF. Together with reference TRBV5-1 and TRBJ1-3, the CDR3 gives the full variable domain: KAGVTQTPRYLIKTRGQQVTLSCSPISGHRSVSWYQQTPGQGLQFLFEYFSETQRNKGNFPGRFSGRQFSNSRSEMNVSTLELGDSALYLCASSFTGDPGNTIYFGEGSWLTVV.

The chain recombines TRBV28 with TRBJ1-1, with a weak D call TRBD1 (5 bases). The CDR3 length is 11 residues. Germline V gene lookup returns CDR1 MDHEN and CDR2 SYDVKM. The V end was cut by 2 bases, the J end by 10 bases, with 8 bases between. The CDR3 sequence: CASSLTRGAFF. CDR3 nucleotides: TGTGCCAGCAGTTTAACAAGGGGAGCTTTCTTT.

The chain links TRBV7-2 to TRBJ2-3; 9 bases are a match to TRBD2. The CDR3 has 17 residues. CDR1 and CDR2 (germline): SGHTA, FQGNSA. The J segment lost 5 bases and the V segment lost 0 bases, leaving 9 bases of the junction unmatched. The CDR3 here is CASSLARAGGPQDTQYF. CDR3 sequence (DNA): TGTGCCAGCAGCTTAGCAAGGGCGGGAGGGCCCCAAGATACGCAGTATTTT.

The chain recombines TRBV5-6 with TRBJ2-1; TRBD1 matches 10 bases. Germline-derived CDR1 and CDR2 are SGHDT and YYEEEE. With 4 bases clipped from V and 2 bases from J, the junction kept 3 bases outside the gene matches. This CDR3 is 15 amino acids long. This chain's CDR3 is CASSPGTGAYNEQFF. The DNA for the CDR3 is TGTGCCAGCAGCCCCGGGACAGGGGCCTACAATGAGCAGTTCTTC.

V usage is TRBV18 and J usage is TRBJ1-1; TRBD1 aligns across 10 bases. The germline V gene encodes CDR1 KGHSH and CDR2 LQKENI. V shed 6 bases, J shed 0 bases, and the junction held 10 bases outside the gene matches. The CDR3 runs to 17 residues. CDR3 in DNA: TGTGCCAGCTCCCGGACAGGGGGGAACTATTTGAACACTGAAGCTTTCTTT. Protein sequence: CASSRTGGNYLNTEAFF. Using reference TRBV18 and TRBJ1-1 for the parts outside the CDR3, the full variable domain is NAGVMQNPRHLVRRRGQEARLRCSPMKGHSHVYWYRQLPEEGLKFMVYLQKENIIDESGMPKERFSAEFPKEGPSILRIQQVVRGDSAAYFCASSRTGGNYLNTEAFFGQGTRLTVV.

The rearrangement joins TRBV7-9 to TRBJ2-3; 12 nucleotides agree with TRBD2. J lost 0 bases, V lost 5 bases, and 9 bases had no gene match. Germline V lookup: CDR1 SEHNR, CDR2 FQNEAQ (reference sequence). This CDR3 has 18 residues. As DNA, the CDR3 is TGTGCCAGCAGCCGGGGGCTAGCGGGGGGGCGGAGCACAGATACGCAGTATTTT. Its protein product is CASSRGLAGGRSTDTQYF. Filled out from reference TRBV7-9 and TRBJ2-3, the complete variable domain reads DTGVSQNPRHKITKRGQNVTFRCDPISEHNRLYWYRQTLGQGPEFLTYFQNEAQLEKSRLLSDRFSAERPKGSFSTLEIQRTEQGDSAMYLCASSRGLAGGRSTDTQYFGPGTRLTVL.

The chain is built from TRBV20-1 and TRBJ2-7, with D perhaps TRBD1 (5 bases). V lost 6 bases and J lost 2, with 8 bases in between. This CDR3 contains 11 residues. Germline values: CDR1 DFQATT, CDR2 SNEGSKA (reference sequence). This CDR3 is CSADSTYEQYF. CDR3 coding DNA: TGCAGTGCAGACAGTACCTACGAGCAGTACTTC.

V is TRBV29-1 and J is TRBJ2-3, with 11 bases fitting TRBD1. Germline CDR1 and CDR2: SQVTM and ANQGSEA. The junction had 6 bases not matched to a gene; V was cut back by 6 bases and J by 7 bases. The CDR3 has 13 amino acids. The CDR3 region is CSVGDRGMYTQYF. CDR3 coding DNA: TGCAGCGTGGGGGACAGGGGGATGTATACGCAGTATTTT.

The chain has TRBV7-2 and TRBJ2-2; tentatively, D is TRBD2 (6 bases). This CDR3 contains 16 residues. The germline V and J ends were trimmed by 4 bases and 3 bases, with 15 bases remaining between them. Germline V CDR1 and CDR2: SGHTA, FQGNSA. The CDR3 region is CASSSTSYAYTGELFF. The DNA for the CDR3 is TGTGCCAGCAGCTCTACTAGCTACGCATACACCGGGGAGCTGTTTTTT.

The chain joins TRBV5-4 to TRBJ1-6; perhaps TRBD1 as D (6 bases). This CDR3 has 16 amino acids. Trimming cost V 3 bases and J 9 bases, with 19 bases left between them. Germline V gene data show CDR1 as SGHNT and CDR2 as YYREEE (reference sequence). Here the CDR3 DNA reads TGTGCCAGCAGCTCCGCCGGGACACTGCTCAGTTCACCCCTCCACTTT. Amino acid sequence: CASSSAGTLLSSPLHF. Full variable domain (remainder filled in from reference TRBV5-4 and TRBJ1-6): ETGVTQSPTHLIKTRGQQVTLRCSSQSGHNTVSWYQQALGQGPQFIFQYYREEENGRGNFPPRFSGLQFPNYSSELNVNALELDDSALYLCASSSAGTLLSSPLHFGNGTRLTVT.

V is TRBV27 and J is TRBJ1-5; 8 bases fit TRBD1. V dropped 5 bases and J dropped 3; count of bases not matched to a gene: 18. Germline V lookup: CDR1 MNHEY, CDR2 SMNVEV (reference sequence). This CDR3 has 19 amino acids. CDR3 protein: CASSARGTGPLAYNQPQHF. CDR3 nucleotide sequence: TGTGCCAGCAGTGCCCGGGGGACAGGCCCCTTAGCTTACAATCAGCCCCAGCATTTT.

In this sample, this clone turned up a few times. V gene TRBV29-1 combines with J gene TRBJ2-1; no clear D gene. The germline CDR1 and CDR2 sequences are SQVTM and ANQGSEA. Trimming stripped 0 bases from V and 4 bases from J, with 4 bases between. This CDR3 spans 12 amino acids. The CDR3 nucleotides are TGCAGCGTTGAAGATCTTTACAATGAGCAGTTCTTC. This gives the protein CSVEDLYNEQFF.